The 13 T cell receptor beta chains below all came from one sample that was sequenced in a study of cytomegalovirus exposure and HLA in healthy donors. Clones were read by immunoSEQ multiplex PCR, and TCRdb kept only the in-frame ones, dropping some. This sample has around 200,000 clones, with about 81% found just once. The material sequenced was PBMCs. These receptors were taken from a woman between 25 and 40 years old in good health and CMV-seronegative.

In nucleotides, the CDR3 is TGTGCCCGCCGCGACAGGGTGGGGACAGAAAAACTGTTTTTT. This codes for CARRDRVGTEKLFF. The chain couples TRBV2 to TRBJ1-4; 7 bases are shared with TRBD1. This CDR3 comprises 14 residues. From germline, CDR1 is SNHLY and CDR2 FYNNEI. V shed 11 bases, J shed 8 bases, and the junction held 14 bases outside the gene matches.

Notes on this clone: Distinct nucleotide sequences in the sample also encode this CDR3. This chain connects TRBV30 to TRBJ2-3; D possibly corresponds to TRBD1 (5 bases). V dropped 0 bases and J dropped 0 bases, with 10 bases sitting between them. Looked up from germline, CDR1 is GTSNPN and CDR2 is SVGIG (reference sequence). This CDR3 spans 15 amino acids. CDR3 coding DNA: TGTGCCTGGAGTGTAAGCTCAGGGAGCACAGATACGCAGTATTTT. It codes for CAWSVSSGSTDTQYF.

J is TRBJ1-2 and V is TRBV19, with D unresolved. The CDR3 length is 14 residues. Trimming pared 10 bases from V and 3 bases from J, leaving 18 bases between. The germline gives CDR1 LNHDA, CDR2 SQIVND (reference sequence). Here the CDR3 DNA reads TGTGCCACCACAAACACAGCCGCTGACTATGGCTACACCTTC. This gives the protein CATTNTAADYGYTF. Full variable domain (rest looked up from reference TRBV19 and TRBJ1-2): DGGITQSPKYLFRKEGQNVTLSCEQNLNHDAMYWYRQDPGQGLRLIYYSQIVNDFQKGDIAEGYSVSREKKESFPLTVTSAQKNPTAFYLCATTNTAADYGYTFGSGTRLTVV.

The V call is TRBV6-1, the J call TRBJ2-7, with 15 bases lining up with TRBD2. Unmatched junction bases numbered 4, after V lost 8 bases and J lost 2 bases. The CDR3 covers 15 residues. The germline V gene has CDR1 MNHNS and CDR2 SASEGT. The CDR3 DNA is TGTGCCAGCGGGAGGACTAGCGGGGGGGCCTACGAGCAGTACTTC. It encodes CASGRTSGGAYEQYF.

The chain carries TRBV6-1 and TRBJ2-6; 7 nucleotides match TRBD1. Germline V lookup: CDR1 MNHNS, CDR2 SASEGT. V lost 6 bases to trimming and J lost 2 bases; unmatched junction nucleotides: 4. This CDR3 is 15 amino acids long. CDR3 nucleotide sequence: TGTGCCAGCAGACCCCAGGGGGCTGGGGCCAACGTCCTGACTTTC. Protein sequence: CASRPQGAGANVLTF.

The V and J genes are TRBV5-4 and TRBJ2-7; TRBD2 aligns across 10 bases. Germline loops: CDR1 SGHNT, CDR2 YYREEE (reference sequence). This CDR3 has 15 amino acids. J was trimmed by 1 base and V by 4 bases; bases with no gene match: 5. The chain's CDR3 is CASSPSGRGSYEQYF. In DNA form, the CDR3 reads TGTGCCAGCAGCCCTAGCGGGAGAGGGTCCTACGAGCAGTACTTC.

The chain links TRBV18 to TRBJ2-5, with TRBD2 identical over 10 bases. Trimming removed 10 bases from V and 5 bases from J; junction bases left unmatched: 7. The V gene's germline CDR1 is KGHSH and CDR2 LQKENI. The CDR3 loop spans 13 amino acids. CDR3 sequence reads: CATLALAGETQYF. CDR3 coding DNA: TGTGCCACCTTAGCACTAGCGGGGGAGACCCAGTACTTC.

The chain employs TRBV18 and TRBJ2-6; D is unresolved. The V and J ends lost 4 bases and 0 bases respectively, with 7 bases between them. The CDR3 runs to 15 residues. Germline CDR1 reads KGHSH; CDR2 reads LQKENI. The CDR3 spells CASSLVGSGANVLTF. The CDR3 region has the DNA TGTGCCAGCTCACTAGTCGGCTCTGGGGCCAACGTCCTGACTTTC.

This clone was detected a few times. The chain has TRBV4-1 and TRBJ2-7; the D is unclear. Looked up from germline, CDR1 is MGHRA and CDR2 is YSYEKL. The CDR3 totals 15 residues. V gave up 1 base and J gave up 5 bases, with 15 bases separating them. CDR3 nucleotide sequence: TGCGCCAGCAGCCAAGTCCGGCCAGGATTGCACGAGCAGTACTTC. This translates into CASSQVRPGLHEQYF.

The table lists this clone with a few counts. This chain uses TRBV30 with TRBJ2-3, with D tentatively TRBD2 (7 bases). V dropped 4 bases and J dropped 8 bases, with 22 bases sitting between them. This CDR3 spans 15 amino acids. Germline V gene data show CDR1 as GTSNPN and CDR2 as SVGIG (reference sequence). CDR3: CAWTPEGGYLGTQYF. Here the CDR3 DNA reads TGTGCCTGGACCCCCGAGGGGGGGTACCTGGGTACGCAGTATTTT.

This clone appeared once. The rearrangement joins TRBV7-9 to TRBJ1-4; TRBD1 agrees at 11 bases. CDR1 is SEHNR, CDR2 FQNEAQ, per germline (reference sequence). The trim removed 3 bases at V and 8 bases at J, leaving 8 bases unmatched. This CDR3 contains 16 residues. The CDR3 DNA follows: TGTGCCAGCAGCTTCGCGGACAGGGGGCGAGGGGAAAAACTGTTTTTT. Translating it yields CASSFADRGRGEKLFF.

The chain recombines TRBV7-9 with TRBJ2-1, with 7 bases aligning to TRBD2. The CDR3 is made up of 13 amino acids. The germline V gene encodes CDR1 SEHNR and CDR2 FQNEAQ (reference sequence). Trimming at V came to 4 bases and at J to 13 bases, leaving 10 bases not matched to a gene. CDR3 sequence reads: CASSSQVGGSQFF. CDR3 coding DNA: TGTGCCAGCAGCTCCCAGGTCGGCGGGAGTCAGTTCTTC.

This chain joins TRBV4-1 and TRBJ2-5; the D gene is possibly TRBD1 (5 bases). Trimming removed 0 bases from V and 7 bases from J, with 9 bases in between. The CDR3 has 13 amino acids. Per germline, CDR1 MGHRA and CDR2 YSYEKL. The CDR3 sequence is CASSQDSQGTQYF. The CDR3 nucleotides are TGCGCCAGCAGCCAAGATAGCCAGGGGACCCAGTACTTC.